A selection of T cell receptor beta chains follows, all from one sample in a study of cytomegalovirus exposure and HLA in healthy donors. Using immunoSEQ multiplex PCR, the repertoire was profiled, and TCRdb retains in-frame clones only, with some absent. The sample yields under 200,000 clones, 80% to 90% seen once. The sequenced sample was PBMCs. The source of these receptors is a middle-aged man in good health and CMV-seropositive. CDR3s include the opening cysteine and the closing phenylalanine or tryptophan. D genes are given only for firm matches. The size entry is marked missing in some rows and otherwise reads once, few, many or a size class.

j_call v_call d_call clone_size cdr3_nt cdr3_aa
TRBJ2-5 TRBV2 - once TGTGCCAGCAAGAAGGACAGTAACCAAGAGACCCAGTACTTC CASKKDSNQETQYF
TRBJ1-5 TRBV28 TRBD1 - TGTGCCAGCAGTGAGGGGGCCTGGCAGCCCCAGCATTTT CASSEGAWQPQHF
TRBJ2-7 TRBV5-3 - - TGTGCCAGAAGCTTTACCTACGAGCAGTACTTC CARSFTYEQYF
TRBJ1-2 TRBV30 - few TGTGCCTGGACCCTAGACTATGGCTACACCTTC CAWTLDYGYTF
TRBJ1-5 TRBV10-3 TRBD1 few TGTGCCATCAGGGACAGGGAGAATCAGCCCCAGCATTTT CAIRDRENQPQHF
TRBJ2-1 TRBV10-3 TRBD1 - TGTGCCATCAGGGGGGAACAGGGGGCCCTCTACAATGAGCAGTTCTTC CAIRGEQGALYNEQFF
TRBJ1-2 TRBV5-5 TRBD1 - TGTGCCAGCAGCTTGGGCCGGGACAGGGCCTATGGCTACACCTTC CASSLGRDRAYGYTF
TRBJ1-1 TRBV7-2 - - TGTGCCAGCAGCTTAGTTGTACAGGAGAACACTGAAGCTTTCTTT CASSLVVQENTEAFF
TRBJ1-2 TRBV6-5 - - TGTGCCAGCAGTGACTACATCTCGAACTATGGCTACACCTTC CASSDYISNYGYTF
TRBJ1-3 TRBV6-1 - few TGTGCCAGCAGTTTCGACAGGAACTCTGGAAACACCATATATTTT CASSFDRNSGNTIYF
TRBJ1-1 TRBV10-3 - - TGTGCCATCAGTGGGGCGGGGTGGACTGAAGCTTTCTTT CAISGAGWTEAFF
TRBJ2-7 TRBV6-5 - - TGTGCCAGCAGTTACTCGAGCGAGCAGTACTTC CASSYSSEQYF
TRBJ2-7 TRBV28 - - TGTGCCGCGACGAGGAGTGGCTCCTACGAGCAGTACTTC CAATRSGSYEQYF
TRBJ2-7 TRBV11-1 TRBD1 once TGTGCCAGCAGTCGAACCGGGACAGGGGGCTACGAGCAGTACTTC CASSRTGTGGYEQYF
TRBJ1-1 TRBV5-1 - - TGCGCCAGCAGCCACGAGGAGAGGCGGGTGGGCACTGAAGCTTTCTTT CASSHEERRVGTEAFF
TRBJ1-2 TRBV5-6 TRBD1 - TGTGCCAGCAGCTTGGTCGGGACAGCCCTGGAGGGCTACACCTTC CASSLVGTALEGYTF
TRBJ2-2 TRBV10-3 - - TGTGCCATCAGTGGGGCGGGAAACACCGGGGAGCTGTTTTTT CAISGAGNTGELFF
TRBJ2-7 TRBV18 - - TGTGCCAGCTCACCACCGAAGGCACAGGTCTCCTACGAGCAGTACTTC CASSPPKAQVSYEQYF
TRBJ2-7 TRBV6-6 - - TGTGCCAGCAGCCCCTCCGGGAGCTCCTACGAGCAGTACTTC CASSPSGSSYEQYF